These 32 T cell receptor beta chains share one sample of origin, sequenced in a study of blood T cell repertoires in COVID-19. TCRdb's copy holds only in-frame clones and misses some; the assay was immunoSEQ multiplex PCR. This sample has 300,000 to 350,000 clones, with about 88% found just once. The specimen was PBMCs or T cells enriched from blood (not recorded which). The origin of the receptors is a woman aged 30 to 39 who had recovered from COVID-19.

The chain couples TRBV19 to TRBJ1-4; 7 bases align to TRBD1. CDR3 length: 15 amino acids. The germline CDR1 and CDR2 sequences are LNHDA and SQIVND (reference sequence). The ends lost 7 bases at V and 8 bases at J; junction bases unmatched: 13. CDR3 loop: CASMPRQGQREKLFF. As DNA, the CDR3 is TGTGCCAGTATGCCCAGACAGGGCCAGAGGGAAAAACTGTTTTTT. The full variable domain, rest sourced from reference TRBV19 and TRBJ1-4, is DGGITQSPKYLFRKEGQNVTLSCEQNLNHDAMYWYRQDPGQGLRLIYYSQIVNDFQKGDIAEGYSVSREKKESFPLTVTSAQKNPTAFYLCASMPRQGQREKLFFGSGTQLSVL.

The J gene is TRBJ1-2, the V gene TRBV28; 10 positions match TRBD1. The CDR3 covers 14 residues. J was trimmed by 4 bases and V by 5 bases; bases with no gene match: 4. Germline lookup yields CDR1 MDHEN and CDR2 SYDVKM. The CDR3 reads CASSGTGDGYGYTF. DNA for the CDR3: TGTGCCAGCAGTGGGACAGGGGATGGCTATGGCTACACCTTC.

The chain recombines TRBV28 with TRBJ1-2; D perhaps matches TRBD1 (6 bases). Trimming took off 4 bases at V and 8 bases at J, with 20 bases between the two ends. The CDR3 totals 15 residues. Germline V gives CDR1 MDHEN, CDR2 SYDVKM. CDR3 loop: CASSSLQGHSGGYTF. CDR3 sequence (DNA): TGTGCCAGCAGTTCGTTACAGGGTCACTCGGGGGGCTACACCTTC.

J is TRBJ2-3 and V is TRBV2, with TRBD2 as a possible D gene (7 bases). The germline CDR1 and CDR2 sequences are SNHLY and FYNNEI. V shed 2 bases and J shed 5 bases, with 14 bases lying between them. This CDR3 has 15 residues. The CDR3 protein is CASSERRGAIDTQYF. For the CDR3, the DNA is TGTGCCAGCAGTGAACGACGGGGGGCAATAGATACGCAGTATTTT. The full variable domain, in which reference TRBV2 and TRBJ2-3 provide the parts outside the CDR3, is EPEVTQTPSHQVTQMGQEVILRCVPISNHLYFYWYRQILGQKVEFLVSFYNNEISEKSEIFDDQFSVERPDGSNFTLKIRSTKLEDSAMYFCASSERRGAIDTQYFGPGTRLTVL.

CDR3 amino acids: CASSSLDRDSYEQYF. CDR3 bases: TGTGCCAGCAGTTCTCTGGACAGGGACTCCTACGAGCAGTACTTC. V and J are TRBV27 and TRBJ2-7; 8 bases are shared with TRBD1. V gave up 4 bases and J gave up 0 bases; unmatched junction bases: 5. Germline V CDR1 and CDR2: MNHEY, SMNVEV (reference sequence). The CDR3 is 15 amino acids.

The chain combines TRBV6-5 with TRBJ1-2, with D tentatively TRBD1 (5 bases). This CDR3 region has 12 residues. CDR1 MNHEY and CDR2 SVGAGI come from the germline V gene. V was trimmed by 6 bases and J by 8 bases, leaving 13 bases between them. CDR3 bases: TGTGCCAGCAGGGCGGGGCTCTGGGGCTACACCTTC. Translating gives CASRAGLWGYTF.

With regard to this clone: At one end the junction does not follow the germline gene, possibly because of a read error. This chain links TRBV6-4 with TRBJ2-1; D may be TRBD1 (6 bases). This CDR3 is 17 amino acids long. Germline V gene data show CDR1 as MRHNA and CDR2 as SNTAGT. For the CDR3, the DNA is TGTGCCAGCCAAAACTCTGAGGACAGCAACTCCCACAATGAGCAGTTCTTC. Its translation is CASQNSEDSNSHNEQFF.

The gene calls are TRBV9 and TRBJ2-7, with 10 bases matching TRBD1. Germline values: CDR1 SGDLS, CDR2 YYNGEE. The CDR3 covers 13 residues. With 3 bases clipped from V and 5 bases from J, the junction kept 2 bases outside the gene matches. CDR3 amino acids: CASSDGTGDEQYF. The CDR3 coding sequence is TGTGCCAGCAGCGACGGGACAGGGGACGAGCAGTACTTC.

This CDR3 reads CAISESAGTDTQYF. The CDR3 nucleotides are TGTGCCATCAGTGAGTCCGCGGGTACGGATACGCAGTATTTT. The chain has TRBV10-3 and TRBJ2-3; maybe TRBD2 (5 bases). V lost 0 bases and J lost 6, with 10 bases in between. CDR1 ENHRY and CDR2 SYGVKD come from the germline V gene. The CDR3 sequence is 14 residues long.

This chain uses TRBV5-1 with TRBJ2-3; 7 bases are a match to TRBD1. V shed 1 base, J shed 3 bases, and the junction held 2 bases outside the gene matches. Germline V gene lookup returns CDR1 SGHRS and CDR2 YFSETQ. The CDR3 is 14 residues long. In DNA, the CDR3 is TGCGCCAGCAGCTTGAGACAGGGAACAGATACGCAGTATTTT. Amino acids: CASSLRQGTDTQYF.

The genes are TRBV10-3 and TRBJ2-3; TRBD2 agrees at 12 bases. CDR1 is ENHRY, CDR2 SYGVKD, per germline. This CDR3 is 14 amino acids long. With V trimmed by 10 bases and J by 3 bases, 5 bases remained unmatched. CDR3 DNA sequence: TGTGCCACTATGACTAGCGGGGGAACAGATACGCAGTATTTT. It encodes CATMTSGGTDTQYF.

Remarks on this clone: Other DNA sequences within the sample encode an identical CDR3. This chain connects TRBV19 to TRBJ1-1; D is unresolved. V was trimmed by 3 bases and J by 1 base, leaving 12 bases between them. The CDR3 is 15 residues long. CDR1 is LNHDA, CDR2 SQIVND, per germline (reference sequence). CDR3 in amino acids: CASSILFRGNTEAFF. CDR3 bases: TGTGCCAGTAGTATTCTTTTTCGGGGGAACACTGAAGCTTTCTTT.

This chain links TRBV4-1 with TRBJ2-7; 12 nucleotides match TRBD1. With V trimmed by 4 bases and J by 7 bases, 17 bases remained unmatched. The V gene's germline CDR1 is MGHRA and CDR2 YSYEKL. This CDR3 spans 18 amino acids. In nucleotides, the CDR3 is TGCGCCAGCAGCCGTCCCGGGACAGGGGGCGATTACCTACGAGAGCAGTACTTC. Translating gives CASSRPGTGGDYLREQYF.

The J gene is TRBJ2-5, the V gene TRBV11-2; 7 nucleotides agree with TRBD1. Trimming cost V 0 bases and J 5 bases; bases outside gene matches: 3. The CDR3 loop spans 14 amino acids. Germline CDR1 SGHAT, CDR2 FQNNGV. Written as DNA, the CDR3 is TGTGCCAGCAGCTTAGAACCCAGGGGGGAGACCCAGTACTTC. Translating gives CASSLEPRGETQYF.

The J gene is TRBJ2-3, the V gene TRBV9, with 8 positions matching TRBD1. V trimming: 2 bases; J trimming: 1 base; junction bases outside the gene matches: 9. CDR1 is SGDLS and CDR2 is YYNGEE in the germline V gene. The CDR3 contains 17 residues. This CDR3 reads CASSVSPGGGRTDTQYF. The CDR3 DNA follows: TGTGCCAGCAGCGTGTCTCCAGGGGGCGGACGCACAGATACGCAGTATTTT.

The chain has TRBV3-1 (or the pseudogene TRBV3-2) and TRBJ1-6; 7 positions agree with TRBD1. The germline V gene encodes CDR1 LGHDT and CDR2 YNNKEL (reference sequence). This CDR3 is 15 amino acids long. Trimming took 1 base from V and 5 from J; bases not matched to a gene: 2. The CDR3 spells CASSQAGTDNSPLHF. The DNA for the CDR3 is TGTGCCAGCAGCCAAGCCGGGACAGATAATTCACCCCTCCACTTT.

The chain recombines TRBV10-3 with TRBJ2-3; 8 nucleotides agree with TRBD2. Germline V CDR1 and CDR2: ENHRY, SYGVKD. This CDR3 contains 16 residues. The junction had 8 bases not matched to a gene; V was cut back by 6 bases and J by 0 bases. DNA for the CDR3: TGTGCCATCAGAGACCCTAGCGGGTCTAGCACAGATACGCAGTATTTT. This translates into CAIRDPSGSSTDTQYF.

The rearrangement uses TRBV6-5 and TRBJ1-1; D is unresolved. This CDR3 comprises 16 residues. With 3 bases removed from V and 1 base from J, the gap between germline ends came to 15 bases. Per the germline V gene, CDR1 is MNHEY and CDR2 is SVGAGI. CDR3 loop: CASSYVRFEGNTEAFF. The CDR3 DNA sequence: TGTGCCAGCAGTTATGTGCGATTTGAGGGGAACACTGAAGCTTTCTTT.

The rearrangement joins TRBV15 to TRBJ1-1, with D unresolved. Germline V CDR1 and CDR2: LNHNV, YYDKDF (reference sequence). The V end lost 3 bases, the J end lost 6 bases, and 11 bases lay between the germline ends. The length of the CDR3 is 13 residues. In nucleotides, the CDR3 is TGTGCCACCAGCAGTGTCTATTCATCTGAAGCTTTCTTT. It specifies CATSSVYSSEAFF.

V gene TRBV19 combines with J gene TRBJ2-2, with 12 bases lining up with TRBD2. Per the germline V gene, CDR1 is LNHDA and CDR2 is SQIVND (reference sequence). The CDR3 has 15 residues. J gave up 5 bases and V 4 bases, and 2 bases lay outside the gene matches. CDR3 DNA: TGTGCCAGTAGTACAACTAGCGGGGGGACCGGGGAGCTGTTTTTT. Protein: CASSTTSGGTGELFF.

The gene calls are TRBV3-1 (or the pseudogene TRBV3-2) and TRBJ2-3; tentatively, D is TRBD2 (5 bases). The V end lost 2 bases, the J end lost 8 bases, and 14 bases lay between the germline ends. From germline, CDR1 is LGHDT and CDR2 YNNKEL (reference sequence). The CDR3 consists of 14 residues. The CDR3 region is CASSQMAIEGTQYF. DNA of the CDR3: TGTGCCAGCAGCCAAATGGCGATTGAGGGTACGCAGTATTTT.

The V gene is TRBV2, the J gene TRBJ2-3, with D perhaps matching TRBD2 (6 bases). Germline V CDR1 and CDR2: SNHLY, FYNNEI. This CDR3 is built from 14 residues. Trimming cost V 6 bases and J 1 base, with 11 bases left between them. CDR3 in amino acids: CASREGLGTDTQYF. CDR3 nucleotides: TGTGCCAGCAGGGAGGGCTTGGGCACAGATACGCAGTATTTT. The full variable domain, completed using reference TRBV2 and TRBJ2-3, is EPEVTQTPSHQVTQMGQEVILRCVPISNHLYFYWYRQILGQKVEFLVSFYNNEISEKSEIFDDQFSVERPDGSNFTLKIRSTKLEDSAMYFCASREGLGTDTQYFGPGTRLTVL.

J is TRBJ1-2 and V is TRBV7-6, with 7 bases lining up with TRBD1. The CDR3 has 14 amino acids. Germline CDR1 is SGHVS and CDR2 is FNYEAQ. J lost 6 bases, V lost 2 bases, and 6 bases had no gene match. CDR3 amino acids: CASSLSPQGDGYTF. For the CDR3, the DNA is TGTGCCAGCAGCTTATCCCCGCAGGGGGATGGCTACACCTTC.

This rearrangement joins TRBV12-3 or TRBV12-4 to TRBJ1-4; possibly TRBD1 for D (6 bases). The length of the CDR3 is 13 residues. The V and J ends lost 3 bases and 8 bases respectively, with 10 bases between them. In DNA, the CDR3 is TGTGCCAGCAGTTTGGGGGCAAGGGAAAAACTGTTTTTT. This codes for CASSLGAREKLFF.

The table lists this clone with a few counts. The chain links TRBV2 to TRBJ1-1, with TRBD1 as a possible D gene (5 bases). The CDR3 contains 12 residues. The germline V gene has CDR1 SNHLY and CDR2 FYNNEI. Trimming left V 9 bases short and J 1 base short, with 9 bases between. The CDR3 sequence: CARRGSNTEAFF. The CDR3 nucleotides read TGTGCCAGACGGGGGTCGAACACTGAAGCTTTCTTT.

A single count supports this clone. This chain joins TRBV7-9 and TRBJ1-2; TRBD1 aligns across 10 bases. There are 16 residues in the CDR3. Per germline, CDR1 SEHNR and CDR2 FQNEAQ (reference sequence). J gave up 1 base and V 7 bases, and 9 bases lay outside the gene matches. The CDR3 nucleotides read TGTGCCAGCATCCCGGGACAGGGGAGAAGTAACTATGGCTACACCTTC. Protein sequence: CASIPGQGRSNYGYTF.

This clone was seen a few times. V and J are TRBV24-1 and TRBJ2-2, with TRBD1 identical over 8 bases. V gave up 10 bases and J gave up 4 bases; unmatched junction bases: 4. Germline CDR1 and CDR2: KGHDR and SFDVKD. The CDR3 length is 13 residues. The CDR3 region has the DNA TGTGCCACTTCGGACAGGGTCACCGGGGAGCTGTTTTTT. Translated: CATSDRVTGELFF.

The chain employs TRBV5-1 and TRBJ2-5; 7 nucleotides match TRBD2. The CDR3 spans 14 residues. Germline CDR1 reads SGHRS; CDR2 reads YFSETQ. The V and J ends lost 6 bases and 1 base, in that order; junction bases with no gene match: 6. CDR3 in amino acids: CASMWGGFQETQYF. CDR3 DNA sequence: TGCGCCAGCATGTGGGGAGGGTTCCAAGAGACCCAGTACTTC. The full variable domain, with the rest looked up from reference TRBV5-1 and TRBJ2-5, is KAGVTQTPRYLIKTRGQQVTLSCSPISGHRSVSWYQQTPGQGLQFLFEYFSETQRNKGNFPGRFSGRQFSNSRSEMNVSTLELGDSALYLCASMWGGFQETQYFGPGTRLLVL.

The CDR3 sequence: CASKRASTAEEKLFF. DNA of the CDR3: TGTGCCAGCAAGAGGGCTTCCACCGCGGAAGAAAAACTGTTTTTT. V gene TRBV6-5 combines with J gene TRBJ1-4; unclear D gene. This CDR3 comprises 15 residues. From germline, CDR1 is MNHEY and CDR2 SVGAGI. V lost 7 bases and J 8 bases, leaving 20 bases between the germline ends.

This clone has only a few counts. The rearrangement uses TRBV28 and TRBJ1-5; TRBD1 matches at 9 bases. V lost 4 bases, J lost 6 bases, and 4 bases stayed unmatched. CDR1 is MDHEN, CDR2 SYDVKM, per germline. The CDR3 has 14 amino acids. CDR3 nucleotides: TGTGCCAGCAGTTCTACAGGGGGCCTTCAGCCCCAGCATTTT. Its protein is CASSSTGGLQPQHF.

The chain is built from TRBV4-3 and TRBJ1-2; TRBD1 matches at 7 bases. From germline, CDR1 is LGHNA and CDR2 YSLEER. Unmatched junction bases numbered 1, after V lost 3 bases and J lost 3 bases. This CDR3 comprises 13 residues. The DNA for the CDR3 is TGCGCCAGCAGCCAGGGGACAGACTATGGCTACACCTTC. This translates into CASSQGTDYGYTF.

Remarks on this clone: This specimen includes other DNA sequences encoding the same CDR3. The CDR3 sequence: CASSLGTSGSYEQYF. In DNA form, the CDR3 reads TGTGCCAGCAGCCTCGGGACTAGCGGAAGTTACGAGCAGTACTTC. V is TRBV5-5 and J is TRBJ2-7; TRBD2 matches at 11 bases. Germline V gene lookup returns CDR1 SGHKS and CDR2 YYEKEE (reference sequence). The CDR3 is 15 amino acids. Trimming removed 4 bases from V and 4 bases from J; junction bases left unmatched: 7.